One sample yielded the 9 T cell receptor beta chains listed below, sequenced in a study of cytomegalovirus exposure and HLA in healthy donors. PCR involved 60 Vbeta and 13 Jbeta primers. The method was immunoSEQ multiplex PCR; TCRdb's version includes in-frame clones alone and lacks a portion of them. The sample yields 100,000 or so clones, 67% seen once. The sequencing sample was made of PBMCs. The source is a young man in good health and CMV-seronegative.

This chain connects TRBV7-2 to TRBJ2-5, with a possible D match to TRBD2 (5 bases). The closer fit of TRBJ2-7 to the DNA end suggests the J call may be wrong. In germline, CDR1 is SGHTA, CDR2 FQGNSA. The length of the CDR3 is 14 residues. The CDR3 DNA follows: TGTGCCAGCAGCTCCGGACTTGGATACTACGAGCAGTACTTC. Protein sequence: CASSSGLGYYEQYF.

V is TRBV4-1 and J is TRBJ2-1; 7 positions agree with TRBD1. The CDR3 length is 16 residues. Losses at the gene ends were 1 base for V and 7 bases for J; bases not matched to a gene: 10. CDR1 MGHRA and CDR2 YSYEKL come from the germline V gene. The CDR3 bases are TGCGCCAGCAGCCAAGCCGACAGGGTATTTCGGAATGAGCAGTTCTTC. Protein product: CASSQADRVFRNEQFF.

The rearrangement uses TRBV30 and TRBJ1-4; D possibly corresponds to TRBD1 (5 bases). The V end was cut by 5 bases, the J end by 7 bases, with 8 bases between. The CDR3 totals 11 residues. CDR1 is GTSNPN and CDR2 is SVGIG in the germline V gene (reference sequence). CDR3 sequence (DNA): TGTGCCTGGGGAGACAGTGAAAAACTGTTTTTT. It encodes CAWGDSEKLFF.

This rearrangement joins TRBV29-1 to TRBJ1-1, with D maybe TRBD1 (5 bases). Germline CDR1 reads SQVTM; CDR2 reads ANQGSEA. This CDR3 contains 10 residues. V dropped 7 bases and J dropped 7 bases, with 10 bases sitting between them. This CDR3 reads CSAGDYEAFF. In nucleotides, the CDR3 is TGCAGCGCCGGGGACTATGAAGCTTTCTTT.

This chain joins TRBV5-4 and TRBJ2-7, with D perhaps matching TRBD1 (5 bases). V was shortened by 2 bases and J by 3 bases, with 6 bases between the two germline ends. CDR3 size: 12 residues. The germline gives CDR1 SGHNT, CDR2 YYREEE (reference sequence). The CDR3: CASSFDSYEQYF. CDR3 bases: TGTGCCAGCAGCTTTGACAGCTACGAGCAGTACTTC. Supplemented by reference TRBV5-4 and TRBJ2-7, the full variable domain reads ETGVTQSPTHLIKTRGQQVTLRCSSQSGHNTVSWYQQALGQGPQFIFQYYREEENGRGNFPPRFSGLQFPNYSSELNVNALELDDSALYLCASSFDSYEQYFGPGTRLTVT.

The chain couples TRBV30 to TRBJ1-3; no clear D gene. From germline, CDR1 is GTSNPN and CDR2 SVGIG (reference sequence). V lost 4 bases to trimming and J lost 4 bases, with 11 bases between them. The CDR3 loop spans 13 amino acids. CDR3 sequence: CAWTQQTGNTIYF. CDR3 bases: TGTGCCTGGACTCAACAGACGGGAAACACCATATATTTT.

Details on this clone: Other DNA sequences of this sample code for an identical CDR3. The chain has TRBV5-1 and TRBJ1-1; 8 bases are shared with TRBD1. V lost 1 base to trimming and J lost 2 bases; unmatched junction nucleotides: 4. Germline loops: CDR1 SGHRS, CDR2 YFSETQ. The CDR3 is made up of 15 amino acids. The CDR3 loop is CASSLPDRGNTEAFF. CDR3 in DNA: TGCGCCAGCAGCTTGCCCGACAGGGGAAACACTGAAGCTTTCTTT.

V gene TRBV5-4 combines with J gene TRBJ2-3, with D perhaps matching TRBD1 (6 bases). This CDR3 spans 14 amino acids. The germline V gene encodes CDR1 SGHNT and CDR2 YYREEE (reference sequence). Trimming pared 5 bases from V and 2 bases from J, leaving 12 bases between. This CDR3 is CASSKDRATDTQYF. In DNA, the CDR3 is TGTGCCAGCAGTAAGGACAGAGCCACAGATACGCAGTATTTT.

This clone has only a few counts. This chain connects TRBV5-8 to TRBJ1-2; no reliable D call. Germline CDR1 SGHTS, CDR2 YDEGEE. CDR3 size: 16 residues. V lost 1 base to trimming and J lost 1 base, with 14 bases between them. CDR3 sequence (DNA): TGTGCCAGCAGCTTGTGGGAGAATATTAATAACTATGGCTACACCTTC. Its translation is CASSLWENINNYGYTF.